The 22 T cell receptor beta chains below come from one sample, sequenced in a study of blood T cells in healthy people across ages. Primed by a sample-barcoded 5' primer and a J-beta primer mix, a second PCR proceeded for roughly 7 to 12 cycles. TCRdb called the 5' RACE reads again in MiXCR, with one record for every CDR3 protein. The sample lists about 1.4 million distinct CDR3 sequences; 45% to 70% were seen once. The sequenced material came from blood. The receptor set was obtained from a man aged 18 to 30 in good health.

As concerns this clonotype: A junction boundary mismatches the germline segment, possibly from a read error. The V and J genes are TRBV25-1 and TRBJ2-5; D is possibly TRBD1 or TRBD2 (5 bases each). The DNA end lines up better with TRBJ2-7; the J call may be wrong. The CDR3 is made up of 14 amino acids. Germline lookup yields CDR1 MGHDK and CDR2 SYGVNS. This chain's CDR3 is CTSSEFIRDHEQYF. The CDR3 coding sequence is TGTACCAGCAGTGAATTTATACGGGACCACGAGCAGTACTTC.

This chain uses TRBV4-3 with TRBJ2-3; maybe TRBD1 (5 bases). Trimming removed 4 bases from V and 0 bases from J, with 17 bases in between. There are 17 residues in the CDR3. Germline assignment: CDR1 LGHNA and CDR2 YSLEER. The CDR3 sequence is CASSPSRVTESTDTQYF. DNA of the CDR3: TGCGCCAGCAGCCCCAGTAGGGTGACAGAGAGCACAGATACGCAGTATTTT.

This clonotype was observed a handful of times. The rearrangement links TRBV11-2 to TRBJ1-2; D possibly corresponds to TRBD1 (5 bases). Trimming cost V 2 bases and J 8 bases, with 12 bases left between them. CDR1 is SGHAT, CDR2 FQNNGV, per germline. This CDR3 has 13 amino acids. Here the CDR3 reads CASSLQGVLGYTF. CDR3 in DNA: TGTGCCAGCAGCTTACAAGGGGTTTTGGGCTACACCTTC.

The V call is TRBV4-1, the J call TRBJ2-7; 9 bases match TRBD1. CDR3 size: 16 residues. CDR1 is MGHRA and CDR2 is YSYEKL in the germline V gene. V lost 0 bases to trimming and J lost 3 bases; unmatched junction nucleotides: 6. The CDR3 DNA reads as TGCGCCAGCAGCCAAGAACCCGGGACAGGGTTCTACGAGCAGTACTTC. It encodes CASSQEPGTGFYEQYF.

This chain links TRBV6-6 with TRBJ2-1; 7 nucleotides agree with TRBD2. This CDR3 has 11 amino acids. Germline values: CDR1 MNHNY, CDR2 SVGAGI (reference sequence). V gave up 2 bases and J gave up 15 bases; unmatched junction bases: 4. The CDR3 DNA sequence: TGTGCCAGCAGTTACGGGAGGGGTGCGTTCTTC. Translated, it gives CASSYGRGAFF.

This clonotype turned up a few times. This sequence joins TRBV12-3 or TRBV12-4 and TRBJ1-2; TRBD1 is a possible D gene (5 bases). The CDR3 contains 13 residues. V was shortened by 5 bases and J by 4 bases, with 11 bases between the two germline ends. This CDR3 reads CASSATEVYGYTF. CDR3 sequence (DNA): TGTGCCAGCAGTGCGACAGAGGTCTATGGCTACACCTTC.

As to this clonotype: At one of its ends the junction is not consistent with the germline gene, which may arise from a read error. The rearrangement joins TRBV6-5 to TRBJ2-5, with D tentatively TRBD1 (5 bases). This CDR3 region has 16 residues. Germline V CDR1 and CDR2: MNHEY, SVGAGI. CDR3 sequence: CTSSYSYPGNQETQYF. The CDR3 DNA is TGTACCAGCAGTTACTCTTACCCAGGGAACCAAGAGACCCAGTACTTC.

The V call is TRBV12-3 or TRBV12-4, the J call TRBJ2-5; D gene ambiguous. This CDR3 is 13 amino acids long. Trimming took off 5 bases at V and 11 bases at J, with 18 bases between the two ends. The CDR3: CASSDRLQNEQYF. The DNA for the CDR3 is TGTGCCAGCAGTGACCGGTTGCAGAATGAGCAGTACTTC.

V usage is TRBV15 and J usage is TRBJ2-5; 7 bases agree with TRBD1. This CDR3 comprises 15 residues. After removal of 0 bases from V and 2 bases from J, the junction contained 3 bases not matched to a gene. Germline V CDR1 and CDR2: LNHNV, YYDKDF (reference sequence). The chain's CDR3 is CATSRDGTAQETQYF. The CDR3 DNA reads as TGTGCCACCAGCAGAGACGGGACAGCACAAGAGACCCAGTACTTC.

The V call is TRBV14, the J call TRBJ1-2, with D possibly TRBD1 on 5 matching bases. This CDR3 region has 14 residues. V lost 2 bases and J lost 4, with 11 bases in between. Germline assignment: CDR1 SGHDN and CDR2 FVKESK. CDR3 in amino acids: CASSQLQDPYGYTF. The CDR3 DNA reads TGTGCCAGCAGCCAATTACAGGACCCCTATGGCTACACCTTC.

This clonotype was detected only a few times. The chain links TRBV20-1 to TRBJ2-7; D is ambiguous. The CDR3 is 11 residues long. From germline, CDR1 is DFQATT and CDR2 SNEGSKA (reference sequence). The CDR3, as DNA: TGCAGCGCCGAGAGTTCCTACGAGCAGTACTTC. Amino acids: CSAESSYEQYF.

The genes are TRBV7-8 and TRBJ2-4; tentatively, D is TRBD1 (6 bases). The DNA end lines up better with TRBJ2-7; the J call may be wrong. CDR1 is SGHVS, CDR2 FQNEAQ, per germline. The CDR3 contains 14 residues. The CDR3 here is CASSLAPTGFEQYF. The CDR3, as DNA: TGTGCCAGCAGCTTAGCGCCCACAGGGTTCGAGCAGTACTTC.

This clonotype was counted between two and nine times. The chain uses TRBV6-1 and TRBJ1-4; no firm D call. V was pared by 8 bases and J by 7 bases, with 14 bases between. There are 13 residues in the CDR3. Per the germline V gene, CDR1 is MNHNS and CDR2 is SASEGT. CDR3 DNA: TGTGCCAGCGAGAGGAGCGAGGGTGAAAAACTGTTTTTT. Translated: CASERSEGEKLFF.

This clonotype was seen more than once but under ten times. The chain uses TRBV4-1 and TRBJ2-1; D may be TRBD1 or TRBD2 (5 bases each). Deletions cut 4 bases from V and 9 bases from J, with 22 bases between. Germline CDR1 and CDR2: MGHRA and YSYEKL. The CDR3 is made up of 16 amino acids. The CDR3: CASSRIRDHVVGEQFF. The CDR3 bases are TGCGCCAGCAGCCGGATCCGGGACCACGTCGTTGGTGAGCAGTTCTTC.

The chain couples TRBV20-1 to TRBJ2-7; D gene ambiguous. This CDR3 is built from 11 residues. Trimming took off 1 base at V and 5 bases at J, with 6 bases between the two ends. Germline lookup yields CDR1 DFQATT and CDR2 SNEGSKA (reference sequence). The CDR3 sequence: CSARGSHEQYF. Here the CDR3 DNA reads TGCAGTGCTAGAGGTAGCCACGAGCAGTACTTC.

About this clonotype: A junction end diverges from the germline sequence, so it may reflect a read error. DNA of the CDR3: TGTGCCAGCAGCGCGACAGATTCTACCTACAATGTGCAGTTCTTC. It translates to CASSATDSTYNVQFF. The rearrangement joins TRBV9 to TRBJ2-1, with D tentatively TRBD1 (5 bases). This CDR3 region has 15 residues. Germline assignment: CDR1 SGDLS and CDR2 YYNGEE.

With regard to this clonotype: Sequence at one end of the junction differs from germline and may be a read error. The CDR3 sequence is CASRQDRVSCEQYF. CDR3 DNA: TGTGCCAGCAGACAGGACAGGGTGTCCTGCGAGCAGTACTTC. The chain uses TRBV28 and TRBJ2-7; 8 bases agree with TRBD1. The CDR3 extends over 14 amino acids. CDR1 is MDHEN and CDR2 is SYDVKM in the germline V gene.

This clonotype was observed a few times. The rearrangement links TRBV7-6 to TRBJ2-1, with 7 bases matching TRBD1. Losses at the gene ends were 7 bases for V and 5 bases for J; bases not matched to a gene: 5. This CDR3 spans 13 amino acids. Germline CDR1 reads SGHVS; CDR2 reads FNYEAQ. The CDR3: CASTQGVDNEQFF. The CDR3 DNA reads as TGTGCCAGCACTCAGGGGGTCGACAATGAGCAGTTCTTC.

This clonotype was seen more than once but under ten times. V and J are TRBV29-1 and TRBJ2-3; tentatively, D is TRBD1 or TRBD2 (6 bases each). The CDR3 sequence is 16 residues long. Trimming removed 6 bases at V and 4 bases at J, with 23 bases between. The germline V gene encodes CDR1 SQVTM and CDR2 ANQGSEA. In nucleotides, the CDR3 is TGCAGCGTGGGGGGCGGGCTACTTACCCTATCAGATACGCAGTATTTT. Protein sequence: CSVGGGLLTLSDTQYF.

The chain carries TRBV20-1 and TRBJ1-1; a weak D match, TRBD1 (5 bases). V lost 0 bases and J 6 bases, leaving 11 bases between the germline ends. Looked up from germline, CDR1 is DFQATT and CDR2 is SNEGSKA (reference sequence). This CDR3 contains 13 residues. CDR3 sequence (DNA): TGCAGTGCTAGAGATGTGGGGGTACCTGAAGCTTTCTTT. Its protein product is CSARDVGVPEAFF.

This chain joins TRBV3-1 and TRBJ1-1; 8 bases are a match to TRBD1. This CDR3 region has 14 residues. J lost 4 bases, V lost 5 bases, and 6 bases had no gene match. Looked up from germline, CDR1 is LGHDT and CDR2 is YNNKEL (reference sequence). CDR3: CASSSGGQVTEAFF. The DNA of the CDR3 is TGTGCCAGCAGCTCAGGGGGACAGGTCACTGAAGCTTTCTTT.

This chain uses TRBV6-5 with TRBJ2-4; D is ambiguous. Near its end, the DNA agrees better with TRBJ2-7, so the J call may be wrong. Germline V gene sequence: CDR1 MNHEY, CDR2 SVGAGI. This CDR3 has 13 amino acids. The CDR3, as DNA: TGTGCCAGCAGCGTTATCAACTGTAACGAGCAGTACTTC. Translation: CASSVINCNEQYF.